This TCR beta chain came from a study of cytomegalovirus exposure and HLA in healthy donors. The germline CDR1 and CDR2 sequences are SGHRS and YFSETQ. CDR3 length equals 16 residues. The germline V and J ends were trimmed by 7 bases and 1 base, with 20 bases remaining between them. Using immunoSEQ multiplex PCR, the repertoire was profiled, and TCRdb retains in-frame clones only, with some absent. There are over 200,000 clones in the sample; around 88% occur only once, and around 3% lies in the top ten. The chain is built from TRBV5-1 and TRBJ1-1; a weak D match, TRBD1 (5 bases). The source is a woman aged 18-29 years in good health and CMV-seronegative. Sequenced input: PBMCs. Here the CDR3 reads CASELGLAVGNTEAFF. CDR3 sequence (DNA): TGCGCCAGCGAGCTGGGACTGGCGGTAGGGAACACTGAAGCTTTCTTT.